This T cell receptor beta chain was captured by sequencing in a study of response to subunit inactivated influenza vaccine. TCRdb reanalysed the RT-PCR reads using MiXCR and keeps one entry per CDR3 protein. The data hold about half a million distinct CDR3 sequences, with approximately 11% observed a single time. Findings and caveats of the study: Each seasonal flu vaccination may recruit only limited new T cells, authors suggested.

V gave up 0 bases and J gave up 9 bases; unmatched junction bases: 4. Germline lookup yields CDR1 LGHNA and CDR2 YSLEER. The length of the CDR3 is 14 residues. With respect to this clonotype: Its antigen remains unknown.

J is TRBJ2-1 and V is TRBV4-3; the match to TRBD2 covers 8 bases. The sample here was PBMCs from blood, taken about 40 days after vaccination. This TCR came from a man aged 45-65 years who received an inactivated influenza vaccine. CDR3 sequence: CASSQEGLESEQFF. In nucleotides, the CDR3 is TGCGCCAGCAGCCAAGAGGGACTAGAGTCTGAGCAGTTCTTC.